The present TCR beta chain was sequenced within a study of blood T cell repertoires in COVID-19. Trimming took 5 bases from V and 1 from J; bases not matched to a gene: 4. Germline lookup yields CDR1 GTSNPN and CDR2 SVGIG (reference sequence). This CDR3 is built from 13 residues. Sequenced by immunoSEQ multiplex PCR; TCRdb stores in-frame clones only, minus some. The data contain roughly 75,000 clones, roughly 85% of them singletons. This TCR was sampled from a man in his forties or fifties with COVID-19, enrolled during active disease. The chain employs TRBV30 and TRBJ2-7; 8 bases agree with TRBD1. The specimen was peripheral blood. DNA for the CDR3: TGTGCCTGGGCCAGGGGGCGTTCCTACGAGCAGTACTTC. Residues: CAWARGRSYEQYF.